The rows below give T cell receptor beta chains drawn from one sample of a study of siplizumab effects on memory and regulatory T cells. The assay was immunoSEQ multiplex PCR, and TCRdb's table has in-frame clones only and misses some. Of tens of thousands of clones detected, around 97% appear once; the ten largest clones hold 0.55% to 0.65%. Specimen: naive CD4+ T cells sorted from blood. These receptors were collected from a human donor in good health. CDR3s leave out the opening cysteine and the closing phenylalanine or tryptophan.

TRBV5-1,ASSSTGSGETQY
TRBV5-7,ASSPRGDTEAF
TRBV6-5,ASSWTGSSLGAQY
TRBV5-4,ASSLGGRRNEQF
TRBV27,ASRPGTSGAPAKNIQY
TRBV6-1,ASGAKVNTEAF
TRBV29-1,SVGGQGTDTQY
TRBV6-1,ASSELGLNTEAF
TRBV7-2,ASSLFYGPTDTQY
TRBV18,ASSRGRPPYNEQF
TRBV30,AWSKGQGLIQPQH
TRBV18,ASSPGQSYEQY
TRBV30,AWSVRGTEAF
TRBV6-6,ATKGAGSNTEAF
TRBV28,ASRSGVDYGYT
TRBV11-3,ASSADRVAGSEQF
TRBV7-1,ASSIDSNTGELF
TRBV30,AWTRDYNEQY
TRBV30,AWSFEGNQPQH
TRBV20-1,SAKNQETQY
TRBV18,ASSDRGLRNEQY
TRBV28,ASRGQGFNQPQH